A single sample is the source of the 29 T cell receptor beta chains below, sequenced in a study of T cell responses to AZD1222 COVID-19 vaccine. Sequencing used immunoSEQ multiplex PCR; TCRdb keeps in-frame clones, though not all of them. The data contain 170,000 or so clones, 88% of them singletons. Material: peripheral blood, obtained 28 days after the second AZD1222 dose. The receptors derive from an adult who received the AZD1222 COVID-19 vaccine.

The rearrangement links TRBV7-9 to TRBJ1-2; TRBD1 aligns across 9 bases. This CDR3 is built from 16 residues. Germline values: CDR1 SEHNR, CDR2 FQNEAQ (reference sequence). After removal of 5 bases from V and 8 bases from J, the junction contained 15 bases not matched to a gene. The CDR3, as DNA: TGTGCCAGCAGCCCTGACCCGGGACAGGGCAGAGGGGGCTACACCTTC. Translation: CASSPDPGQGRGGYTF.

This chain links TRBV5-4 with TRBJ2-7; 11 positions agree with TRBD1. The germline V gene encodes CDR1 SGHNT and CDR2 YYREEE (reference sequence). J lost 0 bases, V lost 3 bases, and 8 bases had no gene match. The CDR3 has 17 amino acids. CDR3 bases: TGTGCCAGCAGCTCCGGGACAGGGGGATTTAGCTCCTACGAGCAGTACTTC. Translation gives CASSSGTGGFSSYEQYF.

This clone was counted only a few times. The CDR3 coding sequence is TGCGCCAGCGGACCTGGGGACGACTATAATTCACCCCTCCACTTT. Translated, it gives CASGPGDDYNSPLHF. The genes are TRBV5-1 and TRBJ1-6; a weak D match, TRBD1 (5 bases). Trimming pared 7 bases from V and 3 bases from J, leaving 14 bases between. The CDR3 contains 15 residues. CDR1 is SGHRS, CDR2 YFSETQ, per germline. The full variable domain, with the rest looked up from reference TRBV5-1 and TRBJ1-6, is KAGVTQTPRYLIKTRGQQVTLSCSPISGHRSVSWYQQTPGQGLQFLFEYFSETQRNKGNFPGRFSGRQFSNSRSEMNVSTLELGDSALYLCASGPGDDYNSPLHFGNGTRLTVT.

V and J are TRBV19 and TRBJ1-5; possibly TRBD1 for D (6 bases). Germline CDR1 reads LNHDA; CDR2 reads SQIVND (reference sequence). V was trimmed by 4 bases and J by 6 bases, leaving 16 bases between them. The CDR3 extends over 15 amino acids. In nucleotides, the CDR3 is TGTGCCAGTAGTACGGCCTGGGGGGCCGTTCAGCCCCAGCATTTT. This translates into CASSTAWGAVQPQHF.

The chain is built from TRBV10-3 and TRBJ1-1, with TRBD1 matching 7 bases. The CDR3 totals 12 residues. Germline CDR1 ENHRY, CDR2 SYGVKD. J was trimmed by 5 bases and V by 5 bases; bases with no gene match: 2. The chain's CDR3 is CAISTGATEAFF. DNA of the CDR3: TGTGCCATCAGTACAGGGGCGACTGAAGCTTTCTTT.

The CDR3 coding sequence is TGTGCCAGCAGTTTCAGGACAGGGAACACTGAAGCTTTCTTT. Protein product: CASSFRTGNTEAFF. The chain is built from TRBV28 and TRBJ1-1; 7 nucleotides line up with TRBD1. The germline V gene encodes CDR1 MDHEN and CDR2 SYDVKM. The ends lost 3 bases at V and 1 base at J; junction bases unmatched: 2. This CDR3 region has 14 residues.

Details on this clone: The sample has other DNA sequences that encode this CDR3 too. The chain links TRBV7-9 to TRBJ1-5; the match to TRBD1 covers 7 bases. The CDR3 loop spans 13 amino acids. Looked up from germline, CDR1 is SEHNR and CDR2 is FQNEAQ (reference sequence). The J segment lost 7 bases and the V segment lost 2 bases, leaving 2 bases of the junction unmatched. The CDR3 region is CASSLTGEQPQHF. In DNA form, the CDR3 reads TGTGCCAGCAGCTTAACAGGGGAACAGCCCCAGCATTTT.

The chain recombines TRBV5-1 with TRBJ1-1, with D possibly being TRBD1 (6 bases). Trimming left V 5 bases short and J 0 bases short, with 11 bases between. In germline, CDR1 is SGHRS, CDR2 YFSETQ. This CDR3 is 14 amino acids long. DNA of the CDR3: TGCGCCAGCAGTACAGGGCTCATGAACACTGAAGCTTTCTTT. It translates to CASSTGLMNTEAFF.

In its sample, this clone was seen once. J is TRBJ2-7 and V is TRBV28; TRBD1 aligns across 7 bases. From germline, CDR1 is MDHEN and CDR2 SYDVKM. With V trimmed by 7 bases and J by 0 bases, 9 bases remained unmatched. The length of the CDR3 is 15 residues. CDR3 nucleotide sequence: TGTGCCAGCATTGGGGGACAGCCCTACTCCTACGAGCAGTACTTC. It translates to CASIGGQPYSYEQYF.

CDR3 DNA: TGTGCCAGCAGCTTAACGCGGGGGGAGACCCAGTACTTC. Its protein product is CASSLTRGETQYF. The J gene is TRBJ2-5, the V gene TRBV7-2; TRBD2 agrees at 7 bases. The CDR3 consists of 13 residues. Germline trimming cut 2 bases from V and 5 bases from J; bases unmatched to any gene: 2. Looked up from germline, CDR1 is SGHTA and CDR2 is FQGNSA.

The gene calls are TRBV6-5 and TRBJ1-4; D possibly corresponds to TRBD1 (5 bases). V gave up 0 bases and J gave up 2 bases, with 7 bases separating them. The CDR3 runs to 15 residues. The germline V gene has CDR1 MNHEY and CDR2 SVGAGI. CDR3 DNA: TGTGCCAGCAGTTACTCTGGGACTACTAATGAAAAACTGTTTTTT. Protein sequence: CASSYSGTTNEKLFF.

This chain uses TRBV7-2 with TRBJ2-7, with 9 bases identical to TRBD1. The CDR3 has 19 residues. V lost 2 bases, J lost 3 bases, and 17 bases stayed unmatched. The germline CDR1 and CDR2 sequences are SGHTA and FQGNSA. The CDR3 DNA is TGTGCCAGCAGCTTACGTATAAGGACAGGGGACGTATGGGGCTACGAGCAGTACTTC. This codes for CASSLRIRTGDVWGYEQYF.

V gene TRBV18 combines with J gene TRBJ1-5; a weak D match, TRBD1 (5 bases). Per the germline V gene, CDR1 is KGHSH and CDR2 is LQKENI. The CDR3 is 15 amino acids. V lost 3 bases, J lost 6 bases, and 15 bases lay in between. Written as DNA, the CDR3 is TGTGCCAGCTCACCGGACCCTGAGGGGTTTCAGCCCCAGCATTTT. This encodes CASSPDPEGFQPQHF.

This rearrangement joins TRBV13 to TRBJ1-1; 7 bases agree with TRBD1. V was clipped by 5 bases and J by 3 bases; unmatched bases: 3. In germline, CDR1 is PRHDT, CDR2 FYEKMQ (reference sequence). CDR3 length: 13 residues. CDR3 nucleotide sequence: TGTGCCAGCAGCAGACAGGGATACACTGAAGCTTTCTTT. Translation: CASSRQGYTEAFF.

V is TRBV29-1 and J is TRBJ2-3; D is unresolved. The germline V gene encodes CDR1 SQVTM and CDR2 ANQGSEA. The V end lost 3 bases, the J end lost 3 bases, and 16 bases lay between the germline ends. CDR3 length equals 15 residues. The CDR3 spells CSVEKDGVGTDTQYF. CDR3 in DNA: TGCAGCGTTGAGAAGGATGGGGTGGGGACAGATACGCAGTATTTT.

V gene TRBV11-3 combines with J gene TRBJ2-2, with 9 bases fitting TRBD2. The germline CDR1 and CDR2 sequences are SGHNT and YENEEA. V shed 5 bases and J 1 base; nucleotides not matched to a gene: 5. The CDR3 has 16 residues. CDR3 coding DNA: TGTGCCAGCAGCCCATTAGCGGGGGAGAACACCGGGGAGCTGTTTTTT. Protein product: CASSPLAGENTGELFF.

This clone was picked up a small number of times. The rearrangement links TRBV28 to TRBJ1-5; no reliable D call. The CDR3 has 14 residues. Germline V lookup: CDR1 MDHEN, CDR2 SYDVKM. The V gene lost 2 bases and the J gene lost 2 bases, with 7 bases spanning the gap. CDR3 amino acids: CASSLPGGNQPQHF. The CDR3 DNA sequence: TGTGCCAGCAGTTTACCGGGAGGCAATCAGCCCCAGCATTTT.

The CDR3 sequence is CASRVTGSIYGYTF. DNA for the CDR3: TGTGCCAGTAGAGTTACAGGCTCCATCTATGGCTACACCTTC. This chain uses TRBV19 with TRBJ1-2; TRBD1 is a possible D gene (5 bases). This CDR3 region has 14 residues. Germline CDR1 reads LNHDA; CDR2 reads SQIVND (reference sequence). V dropped 6 bases and J dropped 4 bases, with 15 bases sitting between them. Drawing the rest from reference TRBV19 and TRBJ1-2, the complete variable domain is DGGITQSPKYLFRKEGQNVTLSCEQNLNHDAMYWYRQDPGQGLRLIYYSQIVNDFQKGDIAEGYSVSREKKESFPLTVTSAQKNPTAFYLCASRVTGSIYGYTFGSGTRLTVV.

The chain employs TRBV3-1 (or the pseudogene TRBV3-2) and TRBJ1-4, with D perhaps matching TRBD1 (6 bases). The CDR3 sequence is 16 residues long. With 0 bases removed from V and 8 bases from J, the gap between germline ends came to 16 bases. Looked up from germline, CDR1 is LGHDT and CDR2 is YNNKEL (reference sequence). The DNA of the CDR3 is TGTGCCAGCAGCCAAGATCCCGCAGGGGTTTACGAAAAACTGTTTTTT. Its translation: CASSQDPAGVYEKLFF.

The gene calls are TRBV6-1 and TRBJ1-1; no firm D call. The V gene lost 2 bases and the J gene lost 7 bases, with 11 bases spanning the gap. The CDR3 covers 13 residues. Germline V gene sequence: CDR1 MNHNS, CDR2 SASEGT. The CDR3 DNA reads TGTGCCAGCAGTGAAAACTCACAGTTTGAAGCTTTCTTT. The encoded protein is CASSENSQFEAFF.

This chain connects TRBV5-1 to TRBJ2-2; 8 bases are shared with TRBD1. This CDR3 comprises 17 residues. V shed 2 bases and J 2 bases; nucleotides not matched to a gene: 8. CDR1 is SGHRS and CDR2 is YFSETQ in the germline V gene. The CDR3 protein is CASSFGYRGVNTGELFF. In nucleotides, the CDR3 is TGCGCCAGCAGCTTTGGGTACAGGGGGGTCAACACCGGGGAGCTGTTTTTT.

The chain joins TRBV5-3 to TRBJ1-6, with a possible D match to TRBD1 (5 bases). TRBV5-3 carries the ORF label, with uncertain function. The CDR3 is 17 amino acids. V was trimmed by 4 bases and J by 3 bases, leaving 17 bases between them. In nucleotides, the CDR3 is TGTGCCAGAAGCCCGGGACCTCCGCGAAGCTATAATTCACCCCTCCACTTT. It translates to CARSPGPPRSYNSPLHF.

V and J are TRBV19 and TRBJ1-5; D is unclear. The CDR3 totals 14 residues. Germline-derived CDR1 and CDR2 are LNHDA and SQIVND (reference sequence). V shed 4 bases and J shed 7 bases, with 14 bases lying between them. CDR3 in amino acids: CASSNDPVSQPQHF. The CDR3 DNA reads as TGTGCCAGTAGTAACGACCCAGTCTCCCAGCCCCAGCATTTT.

This clone came up once. The chain uses TRBV3-1 (or the pseudogene TRBV3-2) and TRBJ1-2, with D perhaps matching TRBD1 (5 bases). V shed 4 bases and J shed 6 bases, with 24 bases lying between them. Germline lookup yields CDR1 LGHDT and CDR2 YNNKEL (reference sequence). CDR3 length equals 17 residues. The CDR3 coding sequence is TGTGCCAGCAGCCCTCTCGGAGTTGACAGACCCTCGGATGGCTACACCTTC. It is translated as CASSPLGVDRPSDGYTF.

J is TRBJ1-3 and V is TRBV4-3, with D possibly being TRBD1 (5 bases). Trimming shortened V by 4 bases and J by 7 bases, and 17 bases separated the two germline ends. The CDR3 contains 15 residues. Germline assignment: CDR1 LGHNA and CDR2 YSLEER. CDR3 bases: TGCGCCAGCAGCCCGGCGACGGGACTCGGGAACACCATATATTTT. Encoded protein: CASSPATGLGNTIYF.

Remarks on this clone: The junction and the germline gene differ at one end; a read error may be behind it. This chain links TRBV16 with TRBJ1-2; D call uncertain. Per germline, CDR1 KGHSY and CDR2 FQNENV. The CDR3 spans 14 residues. The chain's CDR3 is CASSLQIRAHNEVF. The CDR3 DNA follows: TGTGCCAGCAGCCTTCAGATCCGGGCCCACAACGAAGTTTTC.

The J gene is TRBJ1-6, the V gene TRBV19, with D perhaps matching TRBD1 (5 bases). Germline CDR1 and CDR2: LNHDA and SQIVND (reference sequence). The CDR3 has 15 residues. Trimming cost V 5 bases and J 6 bases, with 14 bases left between them. The CDR3 nucleotides are TGTGCCAGTAGTTCCTCAGTGCAGGGTAATTCACCCCTCCACTTT. It translates to CASSSSVQGNSPLHF.

The chain uses TRBV18 and TRBJ2-2, with 9 nucleotides matching TRBD2. Trimming at V came to 4 bases and at J to 5 bases, leaving 8 bases not matched to a gene. The CDR3 has 16 residues. The germline gives CDR1 KGHSH, CDR2 LQKENI. The chain's CDR3 is CASSLRTSDGTGELFF. For the CDR3, the DNA is TGTGCCAGCTCACTCAGGACTAGCGACGGAACCGGGGAGCTGTTTTTT.

This clone appeared a single time. The J gene is TRBJ1-2, the V gene TRBV7-9, with 8 bases matching TRBD1. Germline trimming cut 5 bases from V and 5 bases from J; bases unmatched to any gene: 13. Germline CDR1 and CDR2: SEHNR and FQNEAQ (reference sequence). This CDR3 is built from 16 residues. This CDR3 reads CASSTGGGRGTYGYTF. The CDR3, as DNA: TGTGCCAGCAGCACAGGGGGTGGCAGGGGCACTTATGGCTACACCTTC.